Shown below are 5 T cell receptor beta chains from a single sample sequenced in a study of blood T cell repertoires in COVID-19. The assay was immunoSEQ multiplex PCR, and TCRdb's table has in-frame clones only and misses some. The repertoire includes almost 400,000 clones, over 85% of them detected once, and approximately 1.5% sits in the top ten. The source material was PBMCs or T cells enriched from blood (not recorded which). Receptor source: a woman aged 25 to 45 who had recovered from COVID-19.

The chain carries TRBV5-1 and TRBJ1-6; no clear D. V was pared by 5 bases and J by 0 bases, with 12 bases between. The CDR3 runs 16 residues. The germline V gene encodes CDR1 SGHRS and CDR2 YFSETQ. The CDR3 loop is CASRGDISSYNSPLHF. In DNA, the CDR3 is TGCGCCAGCAGGGGCGATATAAGCTCCTATAATTCACCCCTCCACTTT. The full variable domain, completed using reference TRBV5-1 and TRBJ1-6, is KAGVTQTPRYLIKTRGQQVTLSCSPISGHRSVSWYQQTPGQGLQFLFEYFSETQRNKGNFPGRFSGRQFSNSRSEMNVSTLELGDSALYLCASRGDISSYNSPLHFGNGTRLTVT.

This clone was observed at least ten times. The chain is built from TRBV16 and TRBJ2-1; 10 bases match TRBD1. Germline V CDR1 and CDR2: KGHSY, FQNENV. This CDR3 is 17 amino acids long. J lost 4 bases, V lost 6 bases, and 12 bases had no gene match. This CDR3 reads CASRRQSWDRGYNEQFF. For the CDR3, the DNA is TGTGCCAGCAGACGTCAGAGTTGGGACAGGGGTTACAATGAGCAGTTCTTC.

V and J are TRBV19 and TRBJ2-1; 13 nucleotides align to TRBD2. The V gene's germline CDR1 is LNHDA and CDR2 SQIVND (reference sequence). The CDR3 extends over 16 amino acids. With 10 bases clipped from V and 5 bases from J, the junction kept 11 bases outside the gene matches. The chain's CDR3 is CATARTSGSVNNEQFF. CDR3 in DNA: TGTGCCACCGCTAGGACTAGCGGGAGTGTCAACAATGAGCAGTTCTTC.

This clone appeared a single time. The CDR3 reads CASSFLSGRAYNEQFF. The CDR3 DNA follows: TGTGCCAGCAGTTTCCTTAGCGGGAGGGCCTACAATGAGCAGTTCTTC. The rearrangement links TRBV28 to TRBJ2-1; 11 nucleotides match TRBD2. This CDR3 has 16 amino acids. V lost 3 bases, J lost 2 bases, and 3 bases stayed unmatched. Germline V gene lookup returns CDR1 MDHEN and CDR2 SYDVKM.

J is TRBJ2-7 and V is TRBV10-3; unclear D gene. The V and J ends lost 4 bases and 1 base respectively, with 11 bases between them. The CDR3 is 14 amino acids. Germline loops: CDR1 ENHRY, CDR2 SYGVKD. The chain's CDR3 is CAISGGEASYEQYF. Here the CDR3 DNA reads TGTGCCATCAGTGGCGGTGAAGCATCCTACGAGCAGTACTTC.